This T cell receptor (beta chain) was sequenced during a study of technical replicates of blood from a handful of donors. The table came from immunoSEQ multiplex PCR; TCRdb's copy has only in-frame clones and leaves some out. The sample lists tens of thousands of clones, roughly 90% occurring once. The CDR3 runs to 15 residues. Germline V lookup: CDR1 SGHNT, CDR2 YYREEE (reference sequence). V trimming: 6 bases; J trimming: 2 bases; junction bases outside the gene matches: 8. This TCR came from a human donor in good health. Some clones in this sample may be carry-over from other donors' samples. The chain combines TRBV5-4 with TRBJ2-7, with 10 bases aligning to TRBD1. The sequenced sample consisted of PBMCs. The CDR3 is CASTQGGTGAYEQYF. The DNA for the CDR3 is TGTGCCAGCACCCAAGGAGGGACAGGGGCCTACGAGCAGTACTTC.